The 3 T cell receptor beta chains below come from one sample, sequenced in a study of cytomegalovirus exposure and HLA in healthy donors. Sequenced by immunoSEQ multiplex PCR; TCRdb stores in-frame clones only, minus some. Of about 140,000 clones in the sample, 85% to 95% were seen once. The sample comprised PBMCs. Receptor source: a man aged 18 to 30 in good health and CMV-seropositive.

J is TRBJ2-1 and V is TRBV27, with 8 bases lining up with TRBD2. V gave up 5 bases and J gave up 8 bases; unmatched junction bases: 14. Germline V lookup: CDR1 MNHEY, CDR2 SMNVEV (reference sequence). The CDR3 runs 16 residues. The CDR3 loop reads CASSPRSSGKHDEQFF. As DNA, the CDR3 is TGTGCCAGCAGTCCCCGGAGTAGCGGGAAGCACGATGAGCAGTTCTTC.

The chain couples TRBV4-1 to TRBJ2-2, with 10 bases that match TRBD2. CDR1 and CDR2 (germline): MGHRA, YSYEKL. This CDR3 has 18 amino acids. J was trimmed by 7 bases and V by 1 base; bases with no gene match: 12. The CDR3, as DNA: TGCGCCAGCAGCCAAGGCCTAGCGGGAGAGATAAGGGGCGGGGAGCTGTTTTTT. Residues: CASSQGLAGEIRGGELFF.

This clone was observed a handful of times. The CDR3 loop is CASKADSQYF. CDR3 DNA: TGTGCCAGCAAAGCGGACTCGCAGTACTTC. The chain combines TRBV28 with TRBJ2-7, with D possibly matching TRBD2 (5 bases). The V end lost 7 bases, the J end lost 9 bases, and 10 bases lay between the germline ends. CDR1 and CDR2 from the germline V gene are MDHEN and SYDVKM. CDR3 length equals 10 residues.